The 29 T cell receptor beta chains below were found in one sample sequenced in a study of T cell responses to AZD1222 COVID-19 vaccine. Clones were read by immunoSEQ multiplex PCR, and TCRdb kept only the in-frame ones, dropping some. This table holds some 150,000 clones, around 90% found once. Material: peripheral blood, obtained on day 0 of AZD1222 vaccination. These TCRs come from an adult in good health.

The chain carries TRBV19 and TRBJ1-1; D not certain. Trimming pared 3 bases from V and 5 bases from J, leaving 16 bases between. Germline lookup yields CDR1 LNHDA and CDR2 SQIVND (reference sequence). CDR3 length equals 15 residues. The chain's CDR3 is CASSIQSGVGTEAFF. Written as DNA, the CDR3 is TGTGCCAGTAGTATCCAATCGGGTGTGGGAACTGAAGCTTTCTTT.

This clone has only one observation. This rearrangement joins TRBV4-2 to TRBJ2-1; 13 nucleotides agree with TRBD2. J was trimmed by 5 bases and V by 2 bases; bases with no gene match: 3. CDR1 LGHNA and CDR2 YNFKEQ come from the germline V gene. This CDR3 contains 16 residues. The CDR3 region has the DNA TGTGCCAGCAGCCAACTAGGACTAGCGGGAGACAATGAGCAGTTCTTC. It codes for CASSQLGLAGDNEQFF.

Details on this clone: An end of the junction differs from the germline gene, which may be a read error. The rearrangement uses TRBV15 and TRBJ2-1; a weak D match, TRBD1 (5 bases). The CDR3 is 13 amino acids. From germline, CDR1 is LNHNV and CDR2 YYDKDF (reference sequence). Here the CDR3 DNA reads TGTGCCACCACGTGGGGCGAGCAGGGCTCTGGTGTCTTC. Translated, it gives CATTWGEQGSGVF.

The V gene is TRBV7-9, the J gene TRBJ1-3; D may be TRBD1 (6 bases). V dropped 5 bases and J dropped 0 bases, with 11 bases sitting between them. The length of the CDR3 is 15 residues. Germline V gene data show CDR1 as SEHNR and CDR2 as FQNEAQ (reference sequence). This chain's CDR3 is CASSIGTISGNTIYF. DNA of the CDR3: TGTGCCAGCAGCATTGGGACAATCTCTGGAAACACCATATATTTT.

The chain is built from TRBV7-3 and TRBJ1-2; 10 nucleotides match TRBD1. With 5 bases clipped from V and 0 bases from J, the junction kept 9 bases outside the gene matches. Germline lookup yields CDR1 SGHTA and CDR2 FQGTGA. The CDR3 extends over 17 amino acids. CDR3 amino acids: CASSPGQGPRANYGYTF. CDR3 sequence (DNA): TGTGCCAGCAGCCCGGGACAGGGGCCCAGGGCTAACTATGGCTACACCTTC.

The CDR3 protein is CASSGDRIYGYTF. The CDR3 DNA reads as TGCGCCAGCAGCGGGGACAGGATCTATGGCTACACCTTC. The chain uses TRBV5-1 and TRBJ1-2, with 8 bases lining up with TRBD1. The CDR3 has 13 amino acids. Trimming cost V 4 bases and J 4 bases; bases outside gene matches: 3. Germline V gene lookup returns CDR1 SGHRS and CDR2 YFSETQ.

This clone was seen only once. This sequence joins TRBV19 and TRBJ2-7; the D is unclear. The germline V gene encodes CDR1 LNHDA and CDR2 SQIVND (reference sequence). The V gene lost 0 bases and the J gene lost 5 bases, with 8 bases spanning the gap. This CDR3 has 13 residues. The CDR3 here is CASSIDAWDEQYF. The CDR3 DNA reads TGTGCCAGTAGTATAGACGCCTGGGACGAGCAGTACTTC.

The rearrangement uses TRBV6-5 and TRBJ2-7, with 12 bases matching TRBD2. Germline-derived CDR1 and CDR2 are MNHEY and SVGAGI. Unmatched junction bases numbered 5, after V lost 4 bases and J lost 1 base. The CDR3 covers 16 residues. The CDR3 loop is CASSFTGTSGSYEQYF. The CDR3 bases are TGTGCCAGCAGTTTTACCGGGACTAGCGGGTCCTACGAGCAGTACTTC.

This clone was seen a handful of times. The rearrangement joins TRBV30 to TRBJ2-1; D not certain. The V and J ends lost 2 bases and 7 bases respectively, with 9 bases between them. CDR1 and CDR2 (germline): GTSNPN, SVGIG (reference sequence). The CDR3 is 12 residues long. In DNA, the CDR3 is TGTGCCTGGAGTTGGACGTTAAATGAGCAGTTCTTC. This gives the protein CAWSWTLNEQFF. Drawing the rest from reference TRBV30 and TRBJ2-1, the complete variable domain is SQTIHQWPATLVQPVGSPLSLECTVEGTSNPNLYWYRQAAGRGLQLLFYSVGIGQISSEVPQNLSASRPQDRQFILSSKKLLLSDSGFYLCAWSWTLNEQFFGPGTRLTVL.

V is TRBV7-6 and J is TRBJ1-5, with D hard to call. With 3 bases removed from V and 7 bases from J, the gap between germline ends came to 7 bases. Germline V gene data show CDR1 as SGHVS and CDR2 as FNYEAQ. The CDR3 length is 12 residues. CDR3 DNA: TGTGCCAGCAGCTTCGTGGGCCAGCCCCAGCATTTT. It is translated as CASSFVGQPQHF.

The chain employs TRBV27 and TRBJ1-6; perhaps TRBD1 as D (5 bases). Per the germline V gene, CDR1 is MNHEY and CDR2 is SMNVEV (reference sequence). The CDR3 sequence is 14 residues long. Trimming removed 2 bases from V and 8 bases from J, with 10 bases in between. CDR3 sequence reads: CASSLAGHDSPLHF. CDR3 nucleotides: TGTGCCAGCAGTTTAGCGGGGCATGATTCACCCCTCCACTTT.

The rearrangement joins TRBV5-1 to TRBJ1-6, with unresolved D. Trimming took 4 bases from V and 3 from J, leaving 11 bases between them. This CDR3 is 15 amino acids long. Germline CDR1 and CDR2: SGHRS and YFSETQ. The CDR3 protein is CASSPVGNYNSPLHF. The DNA for the CDR3 is TGCGCCAGCAGCCCTGTAGGTAACTATAATTCACCCCTCCACTTT. The full variable domain, rest sourced from reference TRBV5-1 and TRBJ1-6, is KAGVTQTPRYLIKTRGQQVTLSCSPISGHRSVSWYQQTPGQGLQFLFEYFSETQRNKGNFPGRFSGRQFSNSRSEMNVSTLELGDSALYLCASSPVGNYNSPLHFGNGTRLTVT.

The chain links TRBV28 to TRBJ2-1, with 10 bases identical to TRBD2. This CDR3 contains 15 residues. Germline-derived CDR1 and CDR2 are MDHEN and SYDVKM. The junction had 8 bases not matched to a gene; V was cut back by 7 bases and J by 5 bases. The CDR3 loop reads CASTTASGSNNEQFF. The CDR3 DNA is TGTGCCAGCACGACGGCTAGCGGGAGCAACAATGAGCAGTTCTTC.

The rearrangement links TRBV6-6 to TRBJ1-6, with D perhaps matching TRBD1 (6 bases). V was trimmed by 10 bases and J by 7 bases, leaving 14 bases between them. From germline, CDR1 is MNHNY and CDR2 SVGAGI (reference sequence). This CDR3 comprises 13 residues. The CDR3 DNA sequence: TGTGCCACAACAGGGCAGGGGAATTCACCCCTCCACTTT. It specifies CATTGQGNSPLHF.

As to this clone: Other nucleotide sequences from this sample produce the same CDR3. The V gene is TRBV6-5, the J gene TRBJ1-2, with unresolved D. Germline CDR1 is MNHEY and CDR2 is SVGAGI. The CDR3 runs to 13 residues. V was trimmed by 6 bases and J by 2 bases, leaving 10 bases between them. The CDR3 loop reads CASREDGNYGYTF. CDR3 sequence (DNA): TGTGCCAGCAGAGAGGACGGAAACTATGGCTACACCTTC.

The chain uses TRBV7-3 and TRBJ1-1; D is unclear. V lost 3 bases and J lost 11, with 13 bases in between. CDR3 length: 12 residues. CDR1 and CDR2 (germline): SGHTA, FQGTGA. The CDR3 reads CASSLDGRVAFF. The CDR3 DNA sequence: TGTGCCAGCAGCTTGGACGGGCGGGTCGCTTTCTTT.

The chain uses TRBV11-3 and TRBJ2-6; 7 bases line up with TRBD1. V lost 6 bases and J lost 4; bases outside the gene matches: 15. The CDR3 loop spans 18 amino acids. The germline V gene encodes CDR1 SGHNT and CDR2 YENEEA. For the CDR3, the DNA is TGTGCCAGCAGGTTACAGGGGCCTACCCCGAAGGGGGCCAACGTCCTGACTTTC. As protein: CASRLQGPTPKGANVLTF. The full variable domain, rest sourced from reference TRBV11-3 and TRBJ2-6, is EAGVVQSPRYKIIEKKQPVAFWCNPISGHNTLYWYLQNLGQGPELLIRYENEEAVDDSQLPKDRFSAERLKGVDSTLKIQPAELGDSAVYLCASRLQGPTPKGANVLTFGAGSRLTVL.

The chain couples TRBV29-1 to TRBJ2-3; D not certain. CDR3 length: 14 residues. CDR1 and CDR2 from the germline V gene are SQVTM and ANQGSEA. Trimming took off 1 base at V and 4 bases at J, with 12 bases between the two ends. The CDR3 coding sequence is TGCAGCGTTGAAGGGTGGTATGGTTCAGATACGCAGTATTTT. Residues: CSVEGWYGSDTQYF.

The chain has TRBV4-3 and TRBJ2-4, with 7 bases aligning to TRBD2. The CDR3 is 18 residues long. V gave up 0 bases and J gave up 6 bases; unmatched junction bases: 14. CDR1 LGHNA and CDR2 YSLEER come from the germline V gene. The CDR3 DNA sequence: TGCGCCAGCAGCCAAGAGGGAGTAGCGGGCGTTGGGGGAAACATTCAGTACTTC. It yields the protein CASSQEGVAGVGGNIQYF.

The chain links TRBV3-1 (or the pseudogene TRBV3-2) to TRBJ1-2, with D possibly matching TRBD1 (6 bases). The CDR3 is 13 amino acids. Looked up from germline, CDR1 is LGHDT and CDR2 is YNNKEL (reference sequence). The V and J ends lost 4 bases and 8 bases respectively, with 14 bases between them. In DNA, the CDR3 is TGTGCCAGCAGCCCGACAGGCACACGCGGCTACACCTTC. Its translation: CASSPTGTRGYTF.

CDR3: CASRPSLSGNTIYF. As DNA, the CDR3 is TGCGCCAGCAGACCTAGTCTTTCTGGAAACACCATATATTTT. This sequence joins TRBV5-1 and TRBJ1-3; D call uncertain. Trimming pared 5 bases from V and 1 base from J, leaving 10 bases between. CDR3 length: 14 amino acids. Per germline, CDR1 SGHRS and CDR2 YFSETQ.

The DNA of the CDR3 is TGTGCCAGCAGTAAACTAGACACCGGGGAGCTGTTTTTT. The encoded protein is CASSKLDTGELFF. The genes are TRBV6-5 and TRBJ2-2; maybe TRBD2 (5 bases). Germline loops: CDR1 MNHEY, CDR2 SVGAGI. The CDR3 is 13 amino acids. Trimming pared 5 bases from V and 3 bases from J, leaving 7 bases between.

This chain uses TRBV6-1 with TRBJ1-6; no definite D call. This CDR3 contains 14 residues. Germline CDR1 MNHNS, CDR2 SASEGT. Trimming took 3 bases from V and 6 from J, leaving 9 bases between them. The CDR3 region has the DNA TGTGCCAGCAGTGAGGCAGTGGTTAATTCACCCCTCCACTTT. As protein: CASSEAVVNSPLHF.

This chain uses TRBV29-1 with TRBJ2-3, with D perhaps matching TRBD1 or TRBD2 (6 bases each). Germline V lookup: CDR1 SQVTM, CDR2 ANQGSEA. Trimming took off 3 bases at V and 2 bases at J, with 18 bases between the two ends. This CDR3 region has 16 residues. The CDR3 nucleotides read TGCAGCGTTGATTCAGGGGCCGGAGGGGCCACAGATACGCAGTATTTT. It specifies CSVDSGAGGATDTQYF.

In DNA, the CDR3 is TGTGCCAGCAGCTTAGTTGGGGGCCCGCGGGCAAATGGCTACACCTTC. Encoded protein: CASSLVGGPRANGYTF. The chain recombines TRBV7-2 with TRBJ1-2; D might be TRBD1 (6 bases). There are 16 residues in the CDR3. With 1 base removed from V and 6 bases from J, the gap between germline ends came to 18 bases. Germline assignment: CDR1 SGHTA and CDR2 FQGNSA. The full variable domain, completed using reference TRBV7-2 and TRBJ1-2, is GAGVSQSPSNKVTEKGKDVELRCDPISGHTALYWYRQSLGQGLEFLIYFQGNSAPDKSGLPSDRFSAERTGGSVSTLTIQRTQQEDSAVYLCASSLVGGPRANGYTFGSGTRLTVV.

CDR3 residues: CASSLSTGSNSPLHF. The CDR3 nucleotides are TGCGCCAGCAGTCTTTCGACGGGATCTAATTCACCCCTCCACTTT. The J gene is TRBJ1-6, the V gene TRBV4-1; D is uncertain. Germline lookup yields CDR1 MGHRA and CDR2 YSYEKL. There are 15 residues in the CDR3. Trimming shortened V by 6 bases and J by 6 bases, and 15 bases separated the two germline ends.

V is TRBV7-9 and J is TRBJ1-5, with 9 bases identical to TRBD1. Per germline, CDR1 SEHNR and CDR2 FQNEAQ (reference sequence). J lost 7 bases, V lost 5 bases, and 15 bases had no gene match. The CDR3 runs to 17 residues. CDR3 sequence: CASSLGTGWGMEQPQHF. CDR3 bases: TGTGCCAGCAGCCTTGGGACAGGGTGGGGAATGGAGCAGCCCCAGCATTTT.

The chain links TRBV28 to TRBJ2-4; 8 positions agree with TRBD1. Germline V CDR1 and CDR2: MDHEN, SYDVKM. The V segment lost 5 bases and the J segment 3 bases; nucleotides outside the gene matches: 6. The CDR3 runs 15 residues. The CDR3 DNA reads as TGTGCCAGCAGTCGTCAGGGGGCTGGCAAAAACATTCAGTACTTC. Translated, it gives CASSRQGAGKNIQYF.

Concerning this clone itself: A junction boundary mismatches the germline segment, possibly from a read error. The CDR3 loop reads CASRSTGSNNSPLHF. The CDR3 DNA sequence: TGTGCCAGCAGGTCTACCGGCTCCAATAATTCACCCCTCCACTTT. The rearrangement links TRBV6-5 to TRBJ1-6; D is ambiguous. The germline CDR1 and CDR2 sequences are MNHEY and SVGAGI. The CDR3 sequence is 15 residues long.